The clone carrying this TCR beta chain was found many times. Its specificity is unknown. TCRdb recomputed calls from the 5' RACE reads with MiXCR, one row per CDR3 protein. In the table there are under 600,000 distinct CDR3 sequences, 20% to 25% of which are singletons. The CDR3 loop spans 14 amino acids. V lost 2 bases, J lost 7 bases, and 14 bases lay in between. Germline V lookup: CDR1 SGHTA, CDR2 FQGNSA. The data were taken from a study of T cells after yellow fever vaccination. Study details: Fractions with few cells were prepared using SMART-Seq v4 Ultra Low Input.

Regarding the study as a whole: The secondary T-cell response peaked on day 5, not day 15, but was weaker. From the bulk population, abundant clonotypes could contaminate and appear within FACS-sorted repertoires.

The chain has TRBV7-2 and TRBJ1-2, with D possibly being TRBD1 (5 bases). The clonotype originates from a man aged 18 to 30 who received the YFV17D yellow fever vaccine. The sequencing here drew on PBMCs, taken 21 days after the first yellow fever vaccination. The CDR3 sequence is CASSLLSGQGGYTF. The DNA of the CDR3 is TGTGCCAGCAGCTTACTGTCGGGGCAGGGTGGCTACACCTTC.